This is a list of T cell receptor beta chains from one sample in a study of blood T cell repertoires in COVID-19. Method: immunoSEQ multiplex PCR; TCRdb's copy keeps in-frame clones and lacks some. Among around 150,000 clones listed, 65% to 90% were seen once. The sample taken for sequencing was peripheral blood. Receptors originate from an older man with acute or convalescent COVID-19. The CDR3 runs from the conserved cysteine through the conserved F or W. A D gene is named only where the DNA matches it firmly. Where a row states a size, it is once, few, many or the class of an expanded clone; other rows omit it.

j_call v_call clone_size d_call cdr3_aa cdr3_nt
TRBJ2-7 TRBV6-6 NA TRBD1 CASSAPDRGITYEQYF TGTGCCAGCAGTGCTCCGGACAGGGGGATAACCTACGAGCAGTACTTC
TRBJ2-5 TRBV5-4 NA NA CASSGQTVPETQYF TGTGCCAGCAGCGGCCAGACAGTCCCGGAGACCCAGTACTTC
TRBJ2-1 TRBV2 NA TRBD2 CASGLAGGGNEQFF TGTGCCAGCGGGCTGGCGGGAGGGGGTAATGAGCAGTTCTTC
TRBJ2-2 TRBV6-2/TRBV6-3 once NA CASSPIPRGGTGELFF TGTGCCAGCAGTCCCATTCCTCGAGGAGGGACCGGGGAGCTGTTTTTT
TRBJ2-7 TRBV5-1 NA TRBD2 CASSLGTSGRAGYEQYF TGCGCCAGCAGCTTGGGGACTAGCGGGAGGGCCGGTTACGAGCAGTACTTC
TRBJ1-5 TRBV28 NA NA CASSSGETSNQPQHF TGTGCCAGCAGTTCAGGGGAAACAAGCAATCAGCCCCAGCATTTT
TRBJ1-5 TRBV9 NA TRBD1 CASSVGQGAWQPQHF TGTGCCAGCAGCGTGGGGCAGGGGGCATGGCAGCCCCAGCATTTT
TRBJ2-3 TRBV3-1/TRBV3-2 NA NA CASSQDIGGKGDTQYF TGTGCCAGCAGCCAAGATATTGGGGGGAAGGGGGATACGCAGTATTTT
TRBJ1-2 TRBV2 NA NA CASSVTGRGGYTF TGTGCCAGCAGTGTCACAGGGCGTGGTGGCTACACCTTC
TRBJ2-1 TRBV19 NA TRBD2 CASSQLAGGPGEQFF TGTGCCAGTAGCCAACTAGCGGGAGGGCCGGGTGAGCAGTTCTTC
TRBJ1-6 TRBV4-1 NA NA CASSQDERRSYNSPLHF TGCGCCAGCAGCCAAGATGAGAGGAGATCCTATAATTCACCCCTCCACTTT
TRBJ1-5 TRBV19 NA TRBD1 CASNRGLGNQPQHF TGTGCCAGTAACAGGGGTCTGGGCAATCAGCCCCAGCATTTT
TRBJ2-3 TRBV6-5 NA NA CASRASTDTQYF TGTGCCAGCAGGGCCAGCACAGATACGCAGTATTTT
TRBJ2-3 TRBV14 NA NA CASSQRLEVTDTQYF TGTGCCAGCAGCCAGCGGCTGGAGGTCACAGATACGCAGTATTTT
TRBJ2-7 TRBV4-3 NA NA CASSQGLGSSYEQYF TGCGCCAGCAGCCAAGGGCTTGGGAGCTCCTACGAGCAGTACTTC
TRBJ2-1 TRBV6-2/TRBV6-3 NA TRBD1 CASSYLGTGGTYNEQFF TGTGCCAGCAGTTACTTAGGGACAGGGGGAACCTACAATGAGCAGTTCTTC
TRBJ1-1 TRBV6-1 NA NA CASSGGVVVRNTEAFF TGTGCCAGCAGTGGGGGGGTCGTTGTCCGGAACACTGAAGCTTTCTTT
TRBJ1-5 TRBV7-2 few NA CASTPGGRNQPQHF TGTGCCAGCACACCGGGGGGTCGCAATCAGCCCCAGCATTTT
TRBJ2-5 TRBV9 NA NA CASSSRGGPGVETQYF TGTGCCAGTAGCTCAAGAGGGGGACCCGGGGTGGAGACCCAGTACTTC
TRBJ1-2 TRBV7-6 NA TRBD1 CASSLGTGGADYGYTF TGTGCCAGCAGCCTGGGGACAGGGGGCGCAGACTATGGCTACACCTTC
TRBJ2-3 TRBV19 once NA CASSIFQDTQYF TGTGCCAGTAGTATATTTCAAGATACGCAGTATTTT
TRBJ2-3 TRBV7-2 NA TRBD2 CASSLLSGRGPDTQYF TGTGCCAGCAGCTTACTTAGCGGGAGAGGGCCAGATACGCAGTATTTT
TRBJ2-3 TRBV2 once NA CASNPSGTDTQYF TGTGCCAGCAACCCTAGCGGCACAGATACGCAGTATTTT
TRBJ1-2 TRBV7-2 once NA CASSLGQATNYGYTF TGTGCCAGCAGCTTAGGCCAGGCGACTAACTATGGCTACACCTTC
TRBJ2-5 TRBV24-1 NA NA CATSRQFQETQYF TGTGCCACCAGTAGACAGTTCCAAGAGACCCAGTACTTC